This is a list of T cell receptor beta chains from one sample in a study of T cell responses to AZD1222 COVID-19 vaccine. Generated by immunoSEQ multiplex PCR, the TCRdb table keeps only in-frame clones and is missing some. The data show around 100,000 clones, around 82% seen once. The specimen comprised peripheral blood, sampled on day 0 of AZD1222 vaccination. Receptors were obtained from an adult in good health. The conserved cysteine and the conserved F or W are not part of the CDR3 here. Each record gives: J gene, D gene, CDR3 length, V gene, CDR3 protein. D genes are given only for firm matches.

>TRBJ1-2|.|12|TRBV9
ASSLSGPPYPYT
>TRBJ1-1|TRBD1|11|TRBV11-3
ASSWTGVTEAF
>TRBJ1-3|TRBD1|14|TRBV3-1/TRBV3-2
ASSQVVGQLGNTIY
>TRBJ2-5|TRBD2|10|TRBV12-3/TRBV12-4
ASSSGLADQY
>TRBJ1-1|.|10|TRBV28
ASFRVNTEAF
>TRBJ1-1|TRBD1|11|TRBV3-1/TRBV3-2
ASSQTTGVQAF
>TRBJ1-2|.|14|TRBV7-9
ASSFTASGGSGGYT
>TRBJ2-7|TRBD1|15|TRBV27
ASARDRAPSGSYEQY
>TRBJ2-2|.|18|TRBV21-1
ASSKLGTATYPRDTGELF
>TRBJ1-1|TRBD1|13|TRBV5-1
ASSLGQGRFTEAF
>TRBJ2-7|.|15|TRBV18
ASSPPLNRTSSYEQY
>TRBJ1-2|TRBD1|11|TRBV10-2
ASSPGQSYGYT
>TRBJ2-2|TRBD2|13|TRBV10-3
AISLSGGETGELF
>TRBJ1-2|.|14|TRBV9
ASSRDDKGRDYGYT
>TRBJ2-5|.|11|TRBV10-3
ATSAGDWETQY
>TRBJ1-1|.|10|TRBV7-9
ASSSTDTPTF
>TRBJ2-2|.|14|TRBV6-5
ASSYDSYVESGELF
>TRBJ1-3|.|14|TRBV28
ASSPFQARDGNTIY
>TRBJ2-1|TRBD1|13|TRBV30
AWSGGQGAYNEQF
>TRBJ2-1|.|13|TRBV28
ASSLDGTWVDEQF
>TRBJ2-1|.|15|TRBV7-9
ASSLVISKSSYNEQF
>TRBJ2-2|.|10|TRBV12-3/TRBV12-4
ASSLGGEELF
>TRBJ1-2|TRBD1|13|TRBV2
ASSEYGTGIYGYT
>TRBJ2-1|.|10|TRBV9
ASSSTYNEQF
>TRBJ2-1|.|12|TRBV6-5
ASSSPQRLNEQF
>TRBJ1-5|TRBD1|12|TRBV29-1
SAATGGGNQPQH
>TRBJ2-3|TRBD2|13|TRBV5-1
ASKGLAGGPDTQY
>TRBJ2-1|.|13|TRBV6-5
ASSRLTPLDNEQF
>TRBJ1-5|.|11|TRBV11-2
ASSFWTNQPQH
>TRBJ1-4|TRBD1|13|TRBV25-1
ASSEFTQGGEKLF
>TRBJ2-3|TRBD2|14|TRBV7-2
ASSLDTSGTTDTQY
>TRBJ1-1|.|11|TRBV4-1
ASSQVGDKLAF
>TRBJ1-2|TRBD1|16|TRBV27
ASSPSLGQGARVYGYT
>TRBJ1-3|.|17|TRBV7-9
ASSLDRGDISSSGNTIY
>TRBJ2-3|.|12|TRBV10-3
AISESGSIDTQY
>TRBJ1-4|TRBD1|13|TRBV6-1
ASSPPGQGNEKLF
>TRBJ1-4|.|10|TRBV28
ASSLKEGVLF
>TRBJ2-1|.|9|TRBV3-1/TRBV3-2
ASSLENEQF
>TRBJ1-2|.|11|TRBV24-1
ATSVTASYGYT
>TRBJ1-1|.|12|TRBV18
ASSPVWGNTEAF
>TRBJ1-4|TRBD1|13|TRBV6-5
ASSYSDRGLEKLF
>TRBJ2-5|.|14|TRBV4-1
ASATETGGRPGTQY
>TRBJ2-7|.|11|TRBV28
ASFEAAVREQY
>TRBJ1-5|.|9|TRBV28
ASSSRMAQH
>TRBJ1-1|.|9|TRBV12-5
ASGLGAEAF
>TRBJ2-1|.|13|TRBV7-2
ASSLTWGSYNEQF
>TRBJ2-3|.|11|TRBV5-1
ASRGLSTDTQY
>TRBJ1-1|TRBD1|12|TRBV6-5
ASIRDRVGTEAF
>TRBJ1-1|.|10|TRBV6-5
ASSYRNTEAF
>TRBJ2-2|TRBD1|12|TRBV5-4
ASSSQGDTGELF
>TRBJ2-2|TRBD2|15|TRBV3-1/TRBV3-2
ASSIAGGLFDTGELF
>TRBJ1-4|TRBD1|12|TRBV4-2
ASATGDKSEKLF
>TRBJ1-6|TRBD1|13|TRBV7-2
ASSLGDRVYSPLH
>TRBJ2-1|.|12|TRBV27
ASSLRERRNEQF